One sample yielded the 2 T cell receptor beta chains listed below, sequenced in a study of low-dose radiotherapy and immunotherapy resistance in tumors. With TRAV- and TRBV-specific primers, first-strand cDNA was made, covering the alpha and beta chains. Both a constant-region primer and a V-primer adapter served to amplify TCRs across 15 to 20 PCR cycles. In TCRdb, the reads were re-called with MiXCR into one record per CDR3 protein. The data show about 30,000 distinct CDR3 sequences, 45% to 50% seen once. The time point here: after trial treatment. As to treatment: LDRT plus nivolumab, ipilimumab, low-dose cyclophosphamide and aspirin (RACIN trial). This specimen was PBMCs, taken after low-dose radiotherapy plus immunotherapy. These receptors were collected from a male donor with gallbladder cancer.

In this sample, this clonotype turned up many times. V and J are TRBV20-1 and TRBJ1-5, with unresolved D. There are 15 residues in the CDR3. The ends were cut back, 0 bases at V and 1 base at J, with 10 bases in the middle. Looked up from germline, CDR1 is DFQATT and CDR2 is SNEGSKA (reference sequence). CDR3 sequence reads: CSARESGQSNQPQHF. The CDR3 DNA follows: TGCAGTGCTAGAGAATCGGGTCAAAGCAATCAGCCCCAGCATTTT.

This clonotype was recorded only once. J is TRBJ2-3 and V is TRBV12-3 or TRBV12-4; 13 nucleotides agree with TRBD2. With V trimmed by 8 bases and J by 14 bases, 13 bases remained unmatched. The CDR3 is 14 amino acids. CDR3 loop: CASCTGTSGIGTYF. The CDR3 DNA follows: TGTGCCAGCTGTACCGGGACTAGCGGGATCGGAACGTATTTT.